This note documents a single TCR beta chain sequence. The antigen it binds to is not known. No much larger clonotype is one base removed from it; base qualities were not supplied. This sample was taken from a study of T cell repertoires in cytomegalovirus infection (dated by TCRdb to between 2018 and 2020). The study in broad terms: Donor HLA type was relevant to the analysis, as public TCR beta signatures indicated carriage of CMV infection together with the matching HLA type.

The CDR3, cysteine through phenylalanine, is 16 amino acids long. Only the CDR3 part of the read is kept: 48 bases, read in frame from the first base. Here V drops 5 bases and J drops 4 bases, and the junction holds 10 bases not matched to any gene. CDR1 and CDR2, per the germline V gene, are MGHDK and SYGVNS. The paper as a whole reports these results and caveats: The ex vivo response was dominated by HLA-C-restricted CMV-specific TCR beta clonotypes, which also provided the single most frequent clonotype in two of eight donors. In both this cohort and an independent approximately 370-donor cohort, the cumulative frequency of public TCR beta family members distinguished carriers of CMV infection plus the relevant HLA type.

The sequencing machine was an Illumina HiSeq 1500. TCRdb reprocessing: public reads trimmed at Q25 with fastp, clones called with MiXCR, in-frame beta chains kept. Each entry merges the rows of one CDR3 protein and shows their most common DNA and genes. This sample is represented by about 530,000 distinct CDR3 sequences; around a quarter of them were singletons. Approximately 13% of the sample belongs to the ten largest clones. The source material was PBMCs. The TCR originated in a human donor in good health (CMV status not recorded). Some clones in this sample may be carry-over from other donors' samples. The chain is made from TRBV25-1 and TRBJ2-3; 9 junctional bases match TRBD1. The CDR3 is CASSTPGQGVPDTQYF. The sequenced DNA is TGTGCCAGCAGTACTCCGGGACAGGGAGTCCCAGATACGCAGTATTTT.